This T cell receptor beta chain was documented in a study of glioma-infiltrating T cells. Study-wide findings and caveats: Only very few CDR3 sequences appeared in both tissue and blood. Non-neoplastic patients had below-expected tissue-blood divergence, while all gliomas exceeded expectation.

Using RNA template, CDR3s of TCR alpha and beta were amplified with iRepertoire arm-PCR. Input was roughly 95-450 ng of tissue mRNA or PBMC total RNA. TCRdb fed the multiplex PCR reads into MiXCR, producing one record per CDR3 protein. The sample includes around 93,000 distinct CDR3 sequences, around 37% of them seen just once. This clonotype was found many times. Antigen unknown. The CDR3 consists of 13 residues. Germline lookup yields CDR1 LNHNV and CDR2 YYDKDF (reference sequence). Trimming pared 0 bases from V and 5 bases from J, leaving 8 bases between. The TCR sequence derives from a human donor with low-grade glioma or glioblastoma, undergoing nonglioma brain surgery, or in good health (not recorded which). Sequencing input: glioma tissue, nonneoplastic brain tissue, or PBMCs (not recorded which). The chain recombines TRBV15 with TRBJ2-7; D might be TRBD1 (5 bases). The DNA of the CDR3 is TGTGCCACCAGCAGAGATTGGGGCGACGAGCAGTACTTC. As protein: CATSRDWGDEQYF.